What follows are 20 T cell receptor beta chains derived from one specimen sequenced in a study of cytomegalovirus exposure and HLA in healthy donors. Use of 60 Vbeta and 13 Jbeta primers characterized the PCR. TCRdb's copy holds only in-frame clones and misses some; the assay was immunoSEQ multiplex PCR. This specimen shows 150,000 to 200,000 clones; the ten leading clones hold 0.79%. Material: PBMCs. The receptors originated from a woman under 30 in good health and CMV-seropositive.

The chain joins TRBV6-1 to TRBJ1-3; no clear D gene. The CDR3 has 14 amino acids. CDR1 MNHNS and CDR2 SASEGT come from the germline V gene. V was pared by 2 bases and J by 0 bases, with 5 bases between. The CDR3 DNA follows: TGTGCCAGCAGTGAACTAATCTCTGGAAACACCATATATTTT. Protein: CASSELISGNTIYF.

The rearrangement joins TRBV6-1 to TRBJ1-5; TRBD1 agrees at 9 bases. Germline-derived CDR1 and CDR2 are MNHNS and SASEGT. Trimming cost V 7 bases and J 5 bases; bases outside gene matches: 6. The CDR3 length is 14 residues. The CDR3 sequence is CASTPGQGYQPQHF. The CDR3 nucleotides are TGTGCCAGCACCCCGGGACAGGGATATCAGCCCCAGCATTTT.

The V gene is TRBV5-4, the J gene TRBJ2-3, with D possibly being TRBD2 (6 bases). The V gene's germline CDR1 is SGHNT and CDR2 YYREEE (reference sequence). The V and J ends lost 4 bases and 4 bases respectively, with 13 bases between them. This CDR3 region has 14 residues. The CDR3 DNA is TGTGCCAGCAGCGCGCCCGGAGGGGCAGATACGCAGTATTTT. This gives the protein CASSAPGGADTQYF.

This chain connects TRBV2 to TRBJ1-5, with unresolved D. This CDR3 comprises 15 residues. Germline CDR1 is SNHLY and CDR2 is FYNNEI. The V gene lost 3 bases and the J gene lost 2 bases, with 11 bases spanning the gap. The DNA of the CDR3 is TGTGCCAGCAGTGATCGAGGGAGCGGCAATCAGCCCCAGCATTTT. Translating gives CASSDRGSGNQPQHF.

The CDR3 coding sequence is TGCGCCAGCAGCCTTAGCGGGGGGGGGCCCTACAATGAGCAGTTCTTC. Its protein is CASSLSGGGPYNEQFF. The chain uses TRBV5-1 and TRBJ2-1; 11 nucleotides match TRBD2. The CDR3 is made up of 16 amino acids. J lost 2 bases, V lost 4 bases, and 5 bases had no gene match. CDR1 SGHRS and CDR2 YFSETQ come from the germline V gene.

The chain combines TRBV18 with TRBJ2-2, with TRBD1 matching over 8 bases. The V segment lost 5 bases and the J segment 5 bases; nucleotides outside the gene matches: 7. The CDR3 covers 15 residues. Germline values: CDR1 KGHSH, CDR2 LQKENI. CDR3 coding DNA: TGTGCCAGCTCATCACTACAGGGGGATACCGGGGAGCTGTTTTTT. Translating gives CASSSLQGDTGELFF. Full variable domain (remainder filled in from reference TRBV18 and TRBJ2-2): NAGVMQNPRHLVRRRGQEARLRCSPMKGHSHVYWYRQLPEEGLKFMVYLQKENIIDESGMPKERFSAEFPKEGPSILRIQQVVRGDSAAYFCASSSLQGDTGELFFGEGSRLTVL.

The rearrangement uses TRBV5-1 and TRBJ2-7; D is possibly TRBD2 (5 bases). CDR1 and CDR2 from the germline V gene are SGHRS and YFSETQ. The CDR3 covers 14 residues. V dropped 0 bases and J dropped 5 bases, with 12 bases sitting between them. The DNA for the CDR3 is TGCGCCAGCAGCTTGGGACGGGATGCCGACGAGCAGTACTTC. Protein sequence: CASSLGRDADEQYF.

The J gene is TRBJ2-1, the V gene TRBV27, with D perhaps matching TRBD2 (6 bases). The CDR3 consists of 16 residues. V gave up 3 bases and J gave up 8 bases, with 20 bases separating them. Germline CDR1 reads MNHEY; CDR2 reads SMNVEV (reference sequence). The CDR3 nucleotides are TGTGCCAGCAGTTTCGAGTTGAGCGGGCGGCGGGATGAGCAGTTCTTC. Translating it yields CASSFELSGRRDEQFF.

The genes are TRBV5-4 and TRBJ2-2; 7 positions match TRBD2. Germline lookup yields CDR1 SGHNT and CDR2 YYREEE (reference sequence). This CDR3 has 16 residues. Germline trimming cut 3 bases from V and 2 bases from J; bases unmatched to any gene: 7. The CDR3 sequence: CASSSVGLINTGELFF. The CDR3 DNA reads as TGTGCCAGCAGCTCTGTGGGACTAATTAACACCGGGGAGCTGTTTTTT.

This chain connects TRBV2 to TRBJ2-5; maybe TRBD2 (5 bases). Trimming left V 5 bases short and J 4 bases short, with 17 bases between. The CDR3 is made up of 15 amino acids. Germline V gives CDR1 SNHLY, CDR2 FYNNEI. CDR3 protein: CASSLGVGRVETQYF. In nucleotides, the CDR3 is TGTGCCAGCAGTCTCGGGGTGGGAAGGGTAGAGACCCAGTACTTC.

CDR3 in DNA: TGTGCCAGCAGCTTGGCGGGACAGGGTATGGTGGGTACCGGGGAGCTGTTTTTT. Amino acid sequence: CASSLAGQGMVGTGELFF. V is TRBV5-4 and J is TRBJ2-2; 9 bases align to TRBD1. V trimming: 0 bases; J trimming: 5 bases; junction bases outside the gene matches: 11. The CDR3 extends over 18 amino acids. Germline lookup yields CDR1 SGHNT and CDR2 YYREEE (reference sequence).

The rearrangement uses TRBV7-9 and TRBJ1-1; D unresolved. CDR3 size: 14 residues. CDR1 is SEHNR, CDR2 FQNEAQ, per germline (reference sequence). V shed 3 bases and J shed 3 bases, with 11 bases lying between them. The CDR3 protein is CASSFFGVDTEAFF. CDR3 bases: TGTGCCAGCAGCTTTTTCGGGGTCGACACTGAAGCTTTCTTT.

V usage is TRBV5-4 and J usage is TRBJ1-1; perhaps TRBD1 as D (6 bases). V was trimmed by 4 bases and J by 1 base, leaving 20 bases between them. The CDR3 is made up of 17 amino acids. CDR1 is SGHNT, CDR2 YYREEE, per germline (reference sequence). CDR3 protein: CASSPVGGGAKNTEAFF. In DNA form, the CDR3 reads TGTGCCAGCAGCCCCGTCGGAGGGGGGGCAAAGAACACTGAAGCTTTCTTT.

The chain employs TRBV7-3 and TRBJ1-6; a weak D match, TRBD1 (6 bases). The CDR3 is 15 residues long. Germline lookup yields CDR1 SGHTA and CDR2 FQGTGA. V was clipped by 5 bases and J by 7 bases, with 15 bases between them. The CDR3 is CASSDAAGVNSPLHF. The CDR3 nucleotides are TGTGCCAGCAGCGACGCCGCAGGGGTAAATTCACCCCTCCACTTT.

J is TRBJ1-3 and V is TRBV5-1, with D unresolved. Trimming left V 0 bases short and J 0 bases short, with 4 bases between. The CDR3 loop spans 14 amino acids. The germline CDR1 and CDR2 sequences are SGHRS and YFSETQ. CDR3 residues: CASSLDSSGNTIYF. The CDR3 nucleotides read TGCGCCAGCAGCTTGGACAGCTCTGGAAACACCATATATTTT.

The DNA of the CDR3 is TGTGCCAGCAGCGAAGGGGGGGGCAATCAGCCCCAGCATTTT. This encodes CASSEGGGNQPQHF. The chain links TRBV7-9 to TRBJ1-5, with D perhaps TRBD1 (6 bases). V lost 5 bases to trimming and J lost 2 bases, with 10 bases between them. CDR3 length: 14 residues. The germline V gene has CDR1 SEHNR and CDR2 FQNEAQ (reference sequence).

This chain uses TRBV7-9 with TRBJ1-3, with unresolved D. V was clipped by 5 bases and J by 8 bases, with 7 bases between them. The CDR3 contains 11 residues. Germline loops: CDR1 SEHNR, CDR2 FQNEAQ (reference sequence). Written as DNA, the CDR3 is TGTGCCAGCAGCCGCGTAGACACCATATATTTT. Its protein is CASSRVDTIYF.

This chain uses TRBV27 with TRBJ1-2, with a weak D call TRBD1 (5 bases). The CDR3 extends over 15 amino acids. CDR1 and CDR2 (germline): MNHEY, SMNVEV (reference sequence). V lost 5 bases and J 4 bases, leaving 17 bases between the germline ends. CDR3 sequence (DNA): TGTGCCAGCAGTCTCACTCCCGGTGGGGCCTATGGCTACACCTTC. This encodes CASSLTPGGAYGYTF.

This chain connects TRBV5-1 to TRBJ2-2; D possibly corresponds to TRBD2 (6 bases). The germline V gene has CDR1 SGHRS and CDR2 YFSETQ. Between the trimmed V and J ends, which lost 0 bases and 0 bases, there was a span of 9 bases. This CDR3 comprises 16 residues. Here the CDR3 DNA reads TGCGCCAGCAGCTTGGCCCCGGGGGCGAACACCGGGGAGCTGTTTTTT. It specifies CASSLAPGANTGELFF. The variable domain in full, with the rest retrieved from reference TRBV5-1 and TRBJ2-2, is KAGVTQTPRYLIKTRGQQVTLSCSPISGHRSVSWYQQTPGQGLQFLFEYFSETQRNKGNFPGRFSGRQFSNSRSEMNVSTLELGDSALYLCASSLAPGANTGELFFGEGSRLTVL.

This rearrangement joins TRBV13 to TRBJ2-7; D call uncertain. V was cut by 0 bases and J by 4 bases, with 4 bases left in between. The CDR3 has 12 amino acids. Germline V lookup: CDR1 PRHDT, CDR2 FYEKMQ (reference sequence). In DNA form, the CDR3 reads TGTGCCAGCAGCTTAGGGAGGTACGAGCAGTACTTC. It codes for CASSLGRYEQYF.